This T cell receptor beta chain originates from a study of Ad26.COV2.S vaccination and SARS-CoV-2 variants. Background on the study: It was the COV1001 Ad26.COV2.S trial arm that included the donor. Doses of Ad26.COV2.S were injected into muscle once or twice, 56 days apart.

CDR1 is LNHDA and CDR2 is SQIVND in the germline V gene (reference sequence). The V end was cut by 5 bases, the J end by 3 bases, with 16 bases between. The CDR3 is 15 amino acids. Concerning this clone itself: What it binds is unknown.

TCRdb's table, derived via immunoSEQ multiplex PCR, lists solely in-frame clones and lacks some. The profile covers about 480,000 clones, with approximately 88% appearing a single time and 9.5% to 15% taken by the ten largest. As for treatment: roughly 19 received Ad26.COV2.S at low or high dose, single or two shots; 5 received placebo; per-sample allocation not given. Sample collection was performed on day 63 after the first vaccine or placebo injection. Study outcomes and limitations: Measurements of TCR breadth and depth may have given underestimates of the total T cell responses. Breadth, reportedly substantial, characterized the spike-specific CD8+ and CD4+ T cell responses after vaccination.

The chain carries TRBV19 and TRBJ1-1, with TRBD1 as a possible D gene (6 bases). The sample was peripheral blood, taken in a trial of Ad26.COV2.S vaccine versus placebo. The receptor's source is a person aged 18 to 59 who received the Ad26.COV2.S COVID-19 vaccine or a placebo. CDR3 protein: CASSALFQGYTEAFF. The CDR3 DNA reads TGTGCCAGTAGTGCCTTGTTTCAGGGGTACACTGAAGCTTTCTTT.